A selection of T cell receptor beta chains follows, all from one sample in a study of T cell changes during pregnancy in multiple sclerosis. Repertoires were generated with immunoSEQ multiplex PCR, while TCRdb's copy carries only in-frame clones and drops some. There are 50,000 or so clones in the sample; roughly 92% occur only once, and under 0.95% lies in the top ten. The sequences come from CD4+ T cells from peripheral blood mononuclear cells, collected in the third trimester of pregnancy. These receptors were taken from a female donor with multiple sclerosis, enrolled in a pregnancy study. CDR3s include the opening cysteine and the closing phenylalanine or tryptophan. Fields, in order: D gene, J gene, clone size, V gene, CDR3 protein, CDR3 DNA. The D gene is left open where the match is weak. Part of the rows lack a size; the others show once, few, many or a class for expanded clones.

>.|TRBJ1-1|.|TRBV7-2
CASSLLGPGQSTEAFF
TGTGCCAGCAGCTTATTGGGTCCAGGGCAAAGCACTGAAGCTTTCTTT
>.|TRBJ2-3|.|TRBV7-2
CASSSQGDTQYF
TGTGCCAGCAGCTCTCAGGGAGATACGCAGTATTTT
>.|TRBJ2-3|.|TRBV5-1
CASSGGSTDTQYF
TGCGCCAGCAGCGGAGGTAGCACAGATACGCAGTATTTT
>.|TRBJ1-1|.|TRBV6-5
CASANEPYTEAFF
TGTGCCAGCGCCAATGAGCCTTACACTGAAGCTTTCTTT
>TRBD1|TRBJ1-2|.|TRBV28
CASTLGQGAIGYTF
TGTGCCAGCACCCTAGGGCAGGGGGCGATCGGCTACACCTTC
>.|TRBJ2-1|.|TRBV10-3
CAISRLELANEQFF
TGTGCCATCAGCCGATTGGAGCTAGCCAATGAGCAGTTCTTC
>.|TRBJ2-2|.|TRBV7-3
CASSPFGANTGELFF
TGTGCCAGCAGCCCCTTCGGGGCGAACACCGGGGAGCTGTTTTTT
>TRBD1|TRBJ1-1|once|TRBV5-4
CASSLAGQMNTEAFF
TGTGCCAGCAGCTTGGCGGGACAGATGAACACTGAAGCTTTCTTT
>TRBD1|TRBJ2-7|.|TRBV19
CASSMGQVSYEQYF
TGTGCCAGTAGTATGGGACAGGTCAGCTACGAGCAGTACTTC
>.|TRBJ1-3|.|TRBV7-2
CASSSTGGSGNTIYF
TGTGCCAGCAGCTCCACGGGGGGTAGTGGAAACACCATATATTTT
>TRBD1|TRBJ2-3|.|TRBV7-2
CASSLVKGADTQYF
TGTGCCAGCAGCTTAGTCAAGGGGGCGGATACGCAGTATTTT
>.|TRBJ1-6|once|TRBV6-4
CASSVDTGGSPLHF
TGTGCCAGCAGCGTGGACACGGGGGGTTCACCCCTCCACTTT
>TRBD1|TRBJ2-2|.|TRBV6-5
CASSRQGTGELFF
TGTGCCAGCAGTCGACAGGGGACCGGGGAGCTGTTTTTT
>.|TRBJ2-7|.|TRBV5-6
CASSLESGYEQYF
TGTGCCAGCAGCTTGGAATCCGGCTACGAGCAGTACTTC